The present T cell receptor (beta chain) was sequenced within a study of Tregs in tolerant kidney transplant recipients. Clones were read by immunoSEQ multiplex PCR, and TCRdb kept only the in-frame ones, dropping some. This table holds roughly 53,000 clones. CDR1 is GTSNPN and CDR2 is SVGIG in the germline V gene (reference sequence). The CDR3 extends over 18 amino acids. Trimming left V 0 bases short and J 0 bases short, with 20 bases between. Worth noting for this clone: The CDR3 extends 3 residues past the end of the read, so its final part is completed from the germline J gene.

Sample: CD4+ T cells from blood, taken before the transplant. The sequence derives from a human donor who received a combined kidney and bone marrow transplant. This chain connects TRBV30 to TRBJ2-5; D is uncertain. The covered CDR3 bases are TGTGCCTGGAGTGTAATGTGGAAGGGTTTGGGTTACCAAGAGACC. It codes for CAWSVMWKGLGYQET. The full-length CDR3 reads as CAWSVMWKGLGYQETQYF.